This T cell receptor beta chain was observed in a study of shared clonotypes between healthy human individuals. Findings of the study overall: Larger estimated richness was generally seen in naive subsets than in memory subsets.

The germline V gene has CDR1 MNHEY and CDR2 SVGAGI. V was cut by 4 bases and J by 2 bases, with 9 bases left in between. This CDR3 has 14 residues. Sorted-subset replicate PCR reactions were performed with 200 ng DNA, corresponding to tens of thousands of T cell genomes. The method was immunoSEQ multiplex PCR; TCRdb's version includes in-frame clones alone and lacks a portion of them. The table records 950,000 to 1,300,000 clones, 70% to 80% of them present only once. A word on this clone: The antigen remains undetermined.

Material for sequencing was memory CD4+ T cells sorted from blood. The subset here: CD45RA-negative fraction. The receptor comes from a man aged 18 to 29 in good health. The chain employs TRBV6-5 and TRBJ1-5, with D unclear. In DNA, the CDR3 is TGTGCCAGCAGTTCCCTCGATGGCAATCAGCCCCAGCATTTT. This encodes CASSSLDGNQPQHF.